Sequencing of this TCR beta chain was carried out in a study of T cell responses to AZD1222 COVID-19 vaccine. Findings and limits, study-wide: The donor group comprised mostly white British people and more females; the analysis possibly underestimated clonal diversity. Repertoires were obtained only post-peak T cell response. Seropositivity was recorded at baseline in only a handful of AZD1222 recipients.

The CDR3 runs 15 residues. V dropped 5 bases and J dropped 8 bases, with 21 bases sitting between them. Germline loops: CDR1 SGHVS, CDR2 FQNEAQ. Worth noting for this clone: Its antigen is undetermined.

The protocol was immunoSEQ multiplex PCR, while the TCRdb copy is restricted to in-frame clones and leaves out a portion. The table lists under 200,000 clones, around 90% of them singletons. Pooling of second doses given at about 4 or about 12 weeks was done. The chain has TRBV7-8 and TRBJ1-2; D not certain. The clonotype originates from an adult who received the AZD1222 COVID-19 vaccine. Source: peripheral blood, taken 28 days after the second AZD1222 dose. The CDR3 here is CASSRAGSSVRGYTF. In nucleotides, the CDR3 is TGTGCCAGCAGCCGCGCAGGTAGCTCTGTCCGGGGCTACACCTTC.